Shown below are 4 T cell receptor beta chains from a single sample sequenced in a study of early T cells in non-severe SARS-CoV-2 infection. MiXCR, run by TCRdb on the 5' RACE reads, gives a single entry per CDR3 protein. The data show about 60,000 distinct CDR3 sequences, roughly 14% seen once. The sample was whole blood. The source of these receptors is an adult who was a healthcare worker with PCR-confirmed SARS-CoV-2 infection or an uninfected control (not recorded which).

The sample holds a few counts of this clonotype. The V gene is TRBV5-1, the J gene TRBJ2-3, with 12 bases fitting TRBD1. CDR3 length: 17 amino acids. The germline V gene has CDR1 SGHRS and CDR2 YFSETQ. V lost 0 bases to trimming and J lost 3 bases; unmatched junction nucleotides: 5. The chain's CDR3 is CASSLVGTGGATDTQYF. DNA for the CDR3: TGCGCCAGCAGCTTGGTAGGGACAGGGGGCGCAACAGATACGCAGTATTTT.

The chain links TRBV13 to TRBJ1-3; perhaps TRBD1 as D (5 bases). The CDR3 sequence is 14 residues long. Per the germline V gene, CDR1 is PRHDT and CDR2 is FYEKMQ (reference sequence). With 7 bases removed from V and 4 bases from J, the gap between germline ends came to 14 bases. CDR3 in DNA: TGTGCCAGCACCAGGGAAACTGGCGGAAACACCATATATTTT. This sequence encodes CASTRETGGNTIYF.

V and J are TRBV29-1 and TRBJ2-4; 7 bases line up with TRBD1. This CDR3 is 11 amino acids long. The V and J ends lost 3 bases and 9 bases, in that order; junction bases with no gene match: 2. From germline, CDR1 is SQVTM and CDR2 ANQGSEA. CDR3 protein: CSVDQGVIQYF. The CDR3, as DNA: TGCAGCGTTGACCAGGGGGTCATTCAGTACTTC. The complete variable domain, with remaining parts taken from reference TRBV29-1 and TRBJ2-4, reads SAVISQKPSRDICQRGTSLTIQCQVDSQVTMMFWYRQQPGQSLTLIATANQGSEATYESGFVIDKFPISRPNLTFSTLTVSNMSPEDSSIYLCSVDQGVIQYFGAGTRLSVL.

In this sample, this clonotype turned up many times. The genes are TRBV7-8 and TRBJ2-1; no clear D. Per the germline V gene, CDR1 is SGHVS and CDR2 is FQNEAQ. This CDR3 spans 13 amino acids. V gave up 2 bases and J gave up 4 bases, with 6 bases separating them. The CDR3 here is CASSLSQYNEQFF. The CDR3 region has the DNA TGTGCCAGCAGCTTAAGTCAATACAATGAGCAGTTCTTC.